A selection of T cell receptor beta chains follows, all from one sample in a study of T cells in Graves' hyperthyroidism and ophthalmopathy. TCRdb ran MiXCR on the multiplex PCR reads and lists one entry per CDR3 protein. The sample contains about 260,000 distinct CDR3 sequences, less than 30% of which appear only once. The sequencing input was blood. The receptors originated from a man aged 35 to 55 with Graves' hyperthyroidism that later progressed to Graves' ophthalmopathy. Each CDR3 is given with its conserved first and last residue. D genes are given only for firm matches. Clone size appears in some rows only: once, few, many, or a class for an expanded clone.

j_gene	abundance	len	v_gene	d_gene	CDR3aa	CDR3nt
TRBJ2-3	.	15	TRBV6-1	.	CASSEFSRGTDTQYF	TGTGCCAGCAGTGAATTTAGCAGGGGCACAGATACGCAGTATTTT
TRBJ1-5	.	14	TRBV6-2/TRBV6-3	.	CASSYSDINQPQHF	TGTGCCAGCAGTTACTCGGACATCAATCAGCCCCAGCATTTT
TRBJ2-5	many	13	TRBV25-1	.	CASSDWGRETQYF	TGTGCCAGCAGTGATTGGGGGCGAGAGACCCAGTACTTC
TRBJ2-5	few	15	TRBV7-8	.	CASSPDGRAEETQYF	TGTGCCAGCAGCCCCGATGGCAGGGCGGAAGAGACCCAGTACTTC
TRBJ2-7	many	13	TRBV30	.	CAWSPGSSYEQYF	TGTGCCTGGAGCCCAGGTAGCTCCTACGAGCAGTACTTC
TRBJ2-2	few	16	TRBV4-1	.	CASSQFTEAYTGELFF	TGCGCCAGCAGCCAATTCACGGAGGCGTATACCGGGGAGCTGTTTTTT
TRBJ2-7	many	15	TRBV10-3	TRBD1	CAISELGGQASEQYF	TGTGCCATCAGTGAGTTGGGCGGACAGGCTAGCGAGCAGTACTTC
TRBJ2-5	many	13	TRBV6-5	TRBD1	CASWGGQGGTQYF	TGTGCCAGCTGGGGGGGACAGGGTGGGACCCAGTACTTC
TRBJ2-5	few	14	TRBV6-9	.	CASSYSKYQETQYF	TGTGCCAGCAGTTATTCAAAGTACCAAGAGACCCAGTACTTC
TRBJ1-2	many	14	TRBV19	.	CASSPGLFDYGYTF	TGTGCCAGTAGTCCCGGGCTCTTTGACTATGGCTACACCTTC
TRBJ2-7	many	15	TRBV7-2	TRBD2	CASSLELAGTYEQYF	TGTGCCAGCAGCTTAGAGCTAGCGGGAACCTACGAGCAGTACTTC
TRBJ2-7	.	15	TRBV6-1	.	CASSEFFRNSYEQYF	TGTGCCAGCAGTGAATTCTTTCGGAACTCCTACGAGCAGTACTTC
TRBJ2-7	many	13	TRBV7-2	TRBD2	CASSASGTSEQYF	TGTGCCAGCAGTGCCTCCGGGACTAGCGAGCAGTACTTC
TRBJ1-1	.	15	TRBV7-9	TRBD1	CASSLTGDLSTEAFF	TGTGCCAGCAGCCTGACAGGGGATCTCTCCACTGAAGCTTTCTTT
TRBJ2-7	many	15	TRBV24-1	.	CATSDRRDLTGEQYF	TGTGCCACCAGTGATCGCCGGGACCTCACGGGGGAGCAGTACTTC
TRBJ2-7	.	15	TRBV7-2	TRBD2	CASSSTSGSLYEQYF	TGTGCCAGCAGCTCTACTAGCGGGAGTTTGTACGAGCAGTACTTC
TRBJ2-7	few	13	TRBV7-2	TRBD2	CASSYRAGGEQYF	TGTGCCAGCAGCTACCGAGCGGGAGGCGAGCAGTACTTC
TRBJ2-7	many	17	TRBV2	TRBD1	CASGTGTGGSSNYEQYF	TGTGCCAGCGGGACCGGGACAGGGGGCTCTTCTAACTACGAGCAGTACTTC
TRBJ1-1	.	15	TRBV12-3/TRBV12-4	.	CASGSQGTLNTEAFF	TGTGCCAGCGGCAGTCAGGGGACCCTGAACACTGAAGCTTTCTTT
TRBJ2-5	.	15	TRBV6-2/TRBV6-3	.	CASRAKRQAQETQYF	TGTGCCAGCAGGGCAAAAAGACAGGCTCAAGAGACCCAGTACTTC
TRBJ1-3	many	15	TRBV27	.	CASSRNAQSGNTIYF	TGTGCCAGCAGCCGTAACGCCCAGTCGGGAAACACCATATATTTT
TRBJ2-7	.	15	TRBV6-1	TRBD1	CASSRKGAGGYEQYF	TGTGCCAGCAGCCGAAAGGGTGCAGGGGGCTACGAGCAGTACTTC
TRBJ2-3	many	14	TRBV6-1	TRBD1	CASSTTGAADTQYF	TGTGCCAGCAGTACCACAGGGGCGGCAGATACGCAGTATTTT
TRBJ1-1	.	16	TRBV6-2/TRBV6-3	.	CASSRGLGSLNTEAFF	TGTGCCAGCAGTCGGGGTCTGGGGAGCTTGAACACTGAAGCTTTCTTT
TRBJ1-2	many	13	TRBV12-3/TRBV12-4	TRBD1	CASKQGTGDGYTF	TGTGCCAGCAAGCAAGGGACAGGGGATGGCTACACCTTC
TRBJ1-5	many	14	TRBV28	.	CASSPWTDNQPQHF	TGTGCCAGCAGTCCCTGGACAGACAATCAGCCCCAGCATTTT
TRBJ2-5	many	17	TRBV10-2	.	CASSESYLTRGQETQYF	TGCGCCAGCAGTGAGTCCTACTTGACAAGAGGCCAAGAGACCCAGTACTTC
TRBJ2-2	.	14	TRBV12-3/TRBV12-4	.	CASNYQGGPGELFF	TGTGCCAGCAATTACCAGGGGGGCCCCGGGGAGCTGTTTTTT
TRBJ1-3	many	17	TRBV5-1	.	CASSADIASFSGNTIYF	TGCGCCAGCAGCGCGGACATCGCATCCTTCTCTGGAAACACCATATATTTT
TRBJ1-3	many	14	TRBV6-5	.	CASSYGGTGNTIYF	TGTGCCAGCAGTTACGGCGGAACTGGAAACACCATATATTTT
TRBJ2-7	many	14	TRBV6-5	.	CASRPTAGTYEQYF	TGTGCCAGCAGACCAACGGCCGGAACCTACGAGCAGTACTTC
TRBJ2-7	.	14	TRBV12-3/TRBV12-4	.	CASSFLGQLGEQYF	TGTGCCAGCAGTTTTCTCGGACAACTGGGAGAGCAGTACTTC
TRBJ2-5	.	14	TRBV6-2/TRBV6-3	TRBD2	CASSSGSDTETQYF	TGTGCCAGCAGTAGCGGGAGTGATACAGAGACCCAGTACTTC
TRBJ1-1	.	15	TRBV6-4	.	CASSPRGGGPTEAFF	TGTGCCAGCAGTCCGCGAGGTGGTGGGCCCACTGAAGCTTTCTTT
TRBJ1-2	many	13	TRBV20-1	.	CSAREILHAGYTF	TGCAGTGCCAGAGAGATACTCCACGCTGGCTACACCTTC
TRBJ2-7	many	15	TRBV6-1	TRBD2	CASSQRLAGVYEQYF	TGTGCCAGCAGTCAACGGCTAGCGGGTGTATACGAGCAGTACTTC
TRBJ2-7	many	14	TRBV20-1	.	CSAIAGRGHYEQYF	TGCAGTGCTATTGCGGGGCGGGGCCACTACGAGCAGTACTTC
TRBJ1-1	many	10	TRBV6-1	.	CASSRTEAFF	TGTGCCAGCAGCCGGACTGAAGCTTTCTTT
TRBJ2-7	many	17	TRBV12-5	TRBD1	CASGLRTRTGDDREQYF	TGTGCTAGTGGTTTGCGTACGCGGACAGGGGACGATAGGGAGCAGTACTTC
TRBJ2-7	many	16	TRBV3-1	TRBD2	CASSHQTSGRAHEQYF	TGTGCCAGCAGCCACCAGACTAGCGGGAGGGCCCACGAGCAGTACTTC
TRBJ2-7	many	12	TRBV28	.	CASTAGRYEQYF	TGTGCCAGCACGGCGGGACGCTACGAGCAGTACTTC
TRBJ2-5	many	16	TRBV15	TRBD2	CATSRVVGGGVETQYF	TGTGCCACCAGCAGAGTAGTGGGGGGAGGGGTAGAGACCCAGTACTTC